This entry lists 10 T cell receptor beta chains sequenced from one sample in a study of T-cell reconstitution after alpha-beta-depleted transplantation in children. A library of TCRbeta sequences, prepared with unique molecular identifiers, was generated. TCRdb re-called the PCR reads through MiXCR, storing one row per CDR3 protein. Found here are about 980,000 distinct CDR3 sequences, about 30% of them singletons; the top ten hold under 30%. This sample comprised PBMCs, mostly from graft donor cells, obtained 360 days after TCRalphabeta/CD19-depleted stem cell transplant. The receptors here all came from a boy younger than two who had a stem cell transplant for SCID, so the T cells may come from the graft donor.

This clonotype was picked up a small number of times. This CDR3 is CASSLDPHRQFF. The CDR3 nucleotides are TGTGCCAGCAGCTTGGACCCACATCGGCAGTTCTTC. The rearrangement links TRBV5-6 to TRBJ2-1; unclear D gene. The germline V gene encodes CDR1 SGHDT and CDR2 YYEEEE. Trimming shortened V by 0 bases and J by 12 bases, and 10 bases separated the two germline ends. The CDR3 sequence is 12 residues long.

The chain employs TRBV15 and TRBJ1-4; D gene uncertain. CDR3 size: 13 residues. Per germline, CDR1 LNHNV and CDR2 YYDKDF (reference sequence). Trimming cost V 8 bases and J 4 bases, with 11 bases left between them. The CDR3 sequence: CATRIVGNEKLFF. DNA of the CDR3: TGTGCCACCCGTATTGTGGGTAATGAAAAACTGTTTTTT.

The chain's CDR3 is CASSLLDGGTDTQYF. CDR3 DNA sequence: TGTGCCAGCAGTTTATTGGACGGAGGCACAGATACGCAGTATTTT. The chain recombines TRBV28 with TRBJ2-3; D is unclear. CDR1 is MDHEN, CDR2 SYDVKM, per germline. V was cut by 1 base and J by 1 base, with 9 bases left in between. This CDR3 contains 15 residues.

The rearrangement uses TRBV20-1 and TRBJ2-7, with TRBD1 matching 7 bases. The CDR3 runs 18 residues. Germline CDR1 DFQATT, CDR2 SNEGSKA (reference sequence). V dropped 1 base and J dropped 4; count of bases not matched to a gene: 19. The CDR3 nucleotides are TGCAGTGCTAGAGGAGGTCCTGACTTAGCAGGGGGATTTTACGAGCAGTACTTC. This codes for CSARGGPDLAGGFYEQYF.

This clonotype was seen at least ten times. One junction end disagrees with the germline gene, perhaps due to a read error. The V call is TRBV5-1, the J call TRBJ1-4; D is ambiguous. Germline V CDR1 and CDR2: SGHRS, YFSETQ. The CDR3 is 15 amino acids. The CDR3 region has the DNA TGTGCCAGCAGCTTGGCGGGAGCAACTAATGAAAAACTGTTTTTT. This encodes CASSLAGATNEKLFF.

The V gene is TRBV10-1, the J gene TRBJ2-7, with D uncertain. V lost 2 bases to trimming and J lost 3 bases, with 8 bases between them. The V gene's germline CDR1 is WNHNN and CDR2 SYGVQD (reference sequence). This CDR3 has 13 residues. CDR3 amino acids: CASSEDGDYEQYF. For the CDR3, the DNA is TGCGCCAGCAGTGAGGACGGAGACTACGAGCAGTACTTC.

The rearrangement links TRBV5-1 to TRBJ2-3; D is undetermined. The CDR3 consists of 15 residues. V dropped 4 bases and J dropped 7 bases, with 19 bases sitting between them. Germline loops: CDR1 SGHRS, CDR2 YFSETQ. Written as DNA, the CDR3 is TGCGCCAGCAGCCAGTCCTGTCTGCCACCTAATACGCAGTATTTT. This sequence encodes CASSQSCLPPNTQYF.

J is TRBJ2-3 and V is TRBV7-3, with 7 bases aligning to TRBD1. CDR1 and CDR2 (germline): SGHTA, FQGTGA. V shed 5 bases and J 2 bases; nucleotides not matched to a gene: 4. The CDR3 has 14 residues. The CDR3 nucleotides are TGTGCCAGCAGCATGGGACAGTCCACAGATACGCAGTATTTT. Encoded protein: CASSMGQSTDTQYF.

V usage is TRBV6-1 and J usage is TRBJ2-1; TRBD1 agrees at 7 bases. J was trimmed by 8 bases and V by 5 bases; bases with no gene match: 6. This CDR3 has 13 amino acids. CDR1 MNHNS and CDR2 SASEGT come from the germline V gene. Written as DNA, the CDR3 is TGTGCCAGCAGTCGCAGGGGGTGGGATGAGCAGTTCTTC. Its translation: CASSRRGWDEQFF.

The chain joins TRBV6-2 or TRBV6-3 to TRBJ2-1, with D uncertain. Germline V CDR1 and CDR2: MNHEY, SVGEGT. V lost 0 bases to trimming and J lost 8 bases, with 11 bases between them. The CDR3 totals 14 residues. The CDR3 here is CASSYSEVVYEQFF. In DNA form, the CDR3 reads TGTGCCAGCAGTTACTCTGAAGTTGTATATGAGCAGTTCTTC.